This T cell receptor (beta chain) was recovered during a study of CD8 T cells in ankylosing spondylitis. The germline gives CDR1 SQVTM, CDR2 ANQGSEA. The CDR3 totals 14 residues. With V trimmed by 6 bases and J by 8 bases, 9 bases remained unmatched. This clonotype was recorded a few times. Antigen unknown. Study-level results: Clones linked with disease were CD8+ and fairly uncommon in the peripheral blood. Blood from ankylosing spondylitis patients appeared to carry a characteristic roughly 8-variant TCR beta motif. Earlier work had already found some motif variants in reactive arthritis synovial fluid and blood.

A quantitative 5'-RACE method, one with molecular barcodes, was used to make TCR beta libraries. TCRdb used MiXCR to reprocess the 5' RACE reads, holding one entry per CDR3 protein. The sample includes some 350,000 distinct CDR3 sequences, about 14% of them seen just once. The sample comprised blood, either unsorted or a sorted T cell fraction (not recorded which). The sequence was obtained from a male donor with ankylosing spondylitis or in good health (not recorded which). This chain links TRBV29-1 with TRBJ2-1; 11 positions match TRBD2. CDR3 protein: CSVQLSGGAHEQFF. CDR3 bases: TGCAGCGTCCAACTTAGCGGGGGGGCTCATGAGCAGTTCTTC.